This T cell receptor beta chain emerged from a study of cytomegalovirus exposure and HLA in healthy donors (dated 2017 in TCRdb). For the study in its entirety: The 666 repertoires of the first cohort and the 120 validation repertoires were produced on the same platform, according to a later analysis. In addition to the first cohort of hundreds of subjects, a separate validation cohort of about 120 different subjects was used. High-throughput TCR immunosequencing, statistical association of individual TCRs with disease status, and machine learning were combined to predict cytomegalovirus infection status. The study was designed to test whether signatures of past pathogen exposure could be identified by cataloging public T cell receptors. The research as a whole found: The validation cohort had no HLA typing available for a later analysis, so co-occurrence within that cohort was assessed over all 120 or so repertoires. While some public TCRs were present in many individuals, most TCR sequences turned up only very rarely across donors. The classifier was reported to diagnose cytomegalovirus status with high specificity and sensitivity in both the original and validation cohorts. A total of 164 TCR beta chains were listed by the study as associated with cytomegalovirus. A few of the identified cytomegalovirus-associated TCR beta chains were confirmed in vitro to be specific for cytomegalovirus antigens. Subsequent analysis determined that TCRs grouped into clusters in the first cohort also showed a tendency toward co-occurrence across the 130 or so validation repertoires, and 85% to 95% of cluster scores exceeded 0. According to the authors, the approach could potentially be generalized to other disease states and immunological phenotypes.

Based on the germline V gene, the CDR1 and CDR2 sequences are LGHNA and YSLEER. Counted from cysteine to phenylalanine, this CDR3 has 16 amino acids. Only the CDR3 part of the read is kept: 48 bases, read in frame from the first base. Trimming at the junction amounts to 1 base on V and 0 bases on J, and the germline ends lie 10 bases apart. Donors formed part of the validation cohort, which comprised 120 subjects and was distinct from the first cohort of under 850 subjects. Library generation was performed with the immunoSEQ multiplex PCR assay. Under the source paper's analysis protocol: A statistical classification framework was built to diagnose cytomegalovirus status from the catalog of TCR beta chain sequences. The table was pulled from immuneACCESS by TCRdb, which kept in-frame rearrangements only. Such tables lose some clones; where checked, under half of the loss comes from unresolved V genes, and the rest has no known cause. V and J calls and clone size follow that table, whereas D and trimming were derived from the DNA. For this sample the table gives about 120,000 clones, of which around 89% were detected only once. Jointly, the top ten make up roughly 6% of the sample.

In regard to this clone: Which antigen it targets is not known. No much larger clone exists at a distance of one base, and base qualities are not known.

What was sequenced was PBMCs. This receptor was obtained from a woman under 30 in good health and CMV-seropositive. The rearrangement joined TRBV4-3 to TRBJ2-1; the D gene identity is not certain. The CDR3 reads CASSQGLLSSYNEQFF. The nucleotide sequence reads TGCGCCAGCAGCCAAGGACTGTTGAGCTCCTACAATGAGCAGTTCTTC.